This entry lists 25 T cell receptor beta chains sequenced from one sample in a study of blood T cell repertoires in COVID-19. Clones were read by immunoSEQ multiplex PCR, and TCRdb kept only the in-frame ones, dropping some. This sample has about 320,000 clones; 90% occur once, and the top ten carry around 3.9%. Sequencing was carried out using PBMCs or T cells enriched from blood (not recorded which). The receptors here all came from a woman under 40 who had been exposed to COVID-19.

The CDR3: CASSPQGQGATVSPLHF. The CDR3 DNA follows: TGTGCCAGCAGTCCCCAGGGACAGGGGGCGACCGTTTCACCCCTCCACTTT. V and J are TRBV28 and TRBJ1-6; 12 bases align to TRBD1. This CDR3 has 17 residues. Germline V gene sequence: CDR1 MDHEN, CDR2 SYDVKM. Germline trimming cut 5 bases from V and 9 bases from J; bases unmatched to any gene: 11.

The chain is built from TRBV5-4 and TRBJ1-1; possible D gene TRBD1, 6 bases. V lost 0 bases, J lost 3 bases, and 9 bases lay in between. From germline, CDR1 is SGHNT and CDR2 YYREEE (reference sequence). The CDR3 contains 14 residues. CDR3 amino acids: CASSLAHRDTEAFF. The CDR3 DNA reads as TGTGCCAGCAGCTTGGCCCACAGGGACACTGAAGCTTTCTTT.

This chain connects TRBV5-8 to TRBJ1-5; D might be TRBD1 (6 bases). The CDR3 is made up of 15 amino acids. Germline lookup yields CDR1 SGHTS and CDR2 YDEGEE. Deletions cut 4 bases from V and 2 bases from J, with 13 bases between. The CDR3 sequence is CASSRTGLGNQPQHF. In DNA form, the CDR3 reads TGTGCCAGCAGCCGAACAGGGTTGGGCAATCAGCCCCAGCATTTT.

The chain recombines TRBV5-1 with TRBJ1-1, with 7 nucleotides matching TRBD1. V lost 4 bases and J lost 1; bases outside the gene matches: 4. The V gene's germline CDR1 is SGHRS and CDR2 YFSETQ. This CDR3 is 14 amino acids long. This chain's CDR3 is CASSPGGRNTEAFF. In nucleotides, the CDR3 is TGCGCCAGCAGCCCAGGGGGGAGGAACACTGAAGCTTTCTTT.

The gene calls are TRBV5-6 and TRBJ2-1, with 8 bases matching TRBD2. Germline V gives CDR1 SGHDT, CDR2 YYEEEE. There are 15 residues in the CDR3. The V gene end was trimmed by 5 bases and the J gene end by 2 bases; junction bases not matched to a gene: 6. In nucleotides, the CDR3 is TGTGCCAGCAGACCCCTAGCGGGCCCCTACAATGAGCAGTTCTTC. This sequence encodes CASRPLAGPYNEQFF.

J is TRBJ2-7 and V is TRBV4-1, with D maybe TRBD2 (5 bases). Trimming pared 0 bases from V and 2 bases from J, leaving 23 bases between. This CDR3 contains 19 residues. The germline V gene has CDR1 MGHRA and CDR2 YSYEKL. CDR3 bases: TGCGCCAGCAGCCAAGATGCGGTGGGGAGAAGTTCTGCCACCTACGAGCAGTACTTC. Amino acids: CASSQDAVGRSSATYEQYF.

The chain has TRBV10-3 and TRBJ2-7; 9 bases agree with TRBD2. Germline V gene lookup returns CDR1 ENHRY and CDR2 SYGVKD. V shed 8 bases and J 2 bases; nucleotides not matched to a gene: 10. The CDR3 totals 15 residues. The CDR3 is CAILFGGGAAYEQYF. The DNA for the CDR3 is TGTGCCATCTTATTTGGCGGGGGGGCCGCCTACGAGCAGTACTTC.

This clone was seen just once. The rearrangement uses TRBV9 and TRBJ1-3; 7 bases are a match to TRBD1. Per germline, CDR1 SGDLS and CDR2 YYNGEE. After removal of 0 bases from V and 4 bases from J, the junction contained 4 bases not matched to a gene. The CDR3 has 15 residues. CDR3 residues: CASSVGSDRGNTIYF. The CDR3 nucleotides read TGTGCCAGCAGCGTAGGATCGGACAGGGGAAACACCATATATTTT. The full variable domain, completed using reference TRBV9 and TRBJ1-3, is DSGVTQTPKHLITATGQRVTLRCSPRSGDLSVYWYQQSLDQGLQFLIQYYNGEERAKGNILERFSAQQFPDLHSELNLSSLELGDSALYFCASSVGSDRGNTIYFGEGSWLTVV.

The chain carries TRBV6-1 and TRBJ1-4; 7 bases align to TRBD1. Unmatched junction bases numbered 1, after V lost 1 base and J lost 5 bases. CDR3 length: 14 residues. Germline values: CDR1 MNHNS, CDR2 SASEGT. In nucleotides, the CDR3 is TGTGCCAGCAGTGAAGTAGGGGGCAATGAAAAACTGTTTTTT. Translated: CASSEVGGNEKLFF.

CDR3: CASSLGPGRNQPQHF. The CDR3 DNA sequence: TGTGCCAGCAGCTTAGGGCCAGGTAGGAATCAGCCCCAGCATTTT. The rearrangement uses TRBV7-2 and TRBJ1-5; no definite D call. CDR1 SGHTA and CDR2 FQGNSA come from the germline V gene. V was trimmed by 1 base and J by 4 bases, leaving 11 bases between them. The CDR3 totals 15 residues.

The chain is built from TRBV27 and TRBJ1-5; possible D gene TRBD1, 6 bases. Germline-derived CDR1 and CDR2 are MNHEY and SMNVEV (reference sequence). The V and J ends lost 8 bases and 2 bases respectively, with 19 bases between them. The CDR3 runs to 16 residues. The CDR3 DNA follows: TGTGCCAGCTCGAGGGGGGCGGGGGCTGGCAATCAGCCCCAGCATTTT. It translates to CASSRGAGAGNQPQHF.

This rearrangement joins TRBV5-1 to TRBJ2-3; D may be TRBD1 (6 bases). Between the trimmed V and J ends, which lost 2 bases and 0 bases, there was a span of 13 bases. CDR3 length equals 16 residues. Germline CDR1 SGHRS, CDR2 YFSETQ. The CDR3 here is CASSFPRGISTDTQYF. The CDR3 DNA follows: TGCGCCAGCAGCTTCCCCAGGGGAATTAGCACAGATACGCAGTATTTT.

This rearrangement joins TRBV14 to TRBJ1-4, with D tentatively TRBD1 (6 bases). V dropped 1 base and J dropped 8 bases, with 20 bases sitting between them. Per germline, CDR1 SGHDN and CDR2 FVKESK. The CDR3 runs 17 residues. The CDR3 spells CASSQAGGGWRWEKLFF. CDR3 nucleotide sequence: TGTGCCAGCAGCCAAGCGGGGGGCGGCTGGAGGTGGGAAAAACTGTTTTTT. The whole variable domain, filled in from reference TRBV14 and TRBJ1-4, reads EAGVTQFPSHSVIEKGQTVTLRCDPISGHDNLYWYRRVMGKEIKFLLHFVKESKQDESGMPNNRFLAERTGGTYSTLKVQPAELEDSGVYFCASSQAGGGWRWEKLFFGSGTQLSVL.

The J gene is TRBJ1-5, the V gene TRBV7-2; tentative D call: TRBD1 (6 bases). V was trimmed by 5 bases and J by 5 bases, leaving 10 bases between them. The CDR3 extends over 13 amino acids. Germline V gene lookup returns CDR1 SGHTA and CDR2 FQGNSA. The CDR3 loop is CASSPGQYQPQHF. The CDR3 bases are TGTGCCAGCAGCCCCGGACAGTATCAGCCCCAGCATTTT.

In DNA, the CDR3 is TGTGCCAGCAGCCGAGGGCCACCTGAACGTGAAAAACTGTTTTTT. The encoded protein is CASSRGPPEREKLFF. This chain uses TRBV7-9 with TRBJ1-4; D not resolved. Germline V gene data show CDR1 as SEHNR and CDR2 as FQNEAQ (reference sequence). This CDR3 contains 15 residues. V was clipped by 5 bases and J by 7 bases, with 17 bases between them.

V usage is TRBV5-6 and J usage is TRBJ2-1; TRBD2 matches at 11 bases. The CDR3 covers 17 residues. Trimming at V came to 0 bases and at J to 6 bases, leaving 8 bases not matched to a gene. Germline assignment: CDR1 SGHDT and CDR2 YYEEEE. The CDR3 protein is CASSLAGGSGGANEQFF. CDR3 nucleotide sequence: TGTGCCAGCAGCTTGGCCGGCGGTAGCGGGGGGGCCAATGAGCAGTTCTTC.

The V call is TRBV3-1 (or the pseudogene TRBV3-2), the J call TRBJ2-5; TRBD1 is a possible D gene (6 bases). Germline CDR1 and CDR2: LGHDT and YNNKEL (reference sequence). Trimming left V 0 bases short and J 5 bases short, with 16 bases between. This CDR3 is built from 16 residues. The CDR3 sequence is CASSQDWRAGEETQYF. In nucleotides, the CDR3 is TGTGCCAGCAGCCAAGATTGGCGGGCAGGGGAGGAGACCCAGTACTTC.

This sequence joins TRBV2 and TRBJ1-5, with a possible D match to TRBD1 (6 bases). CDR3 length: 14 amino acids. Germline V gene lookup returns CDR1 SNHLY and CDR2 FYNNEI. With 4 bases removed from V and 2 bases from J, the gap between germline ends came to 9 bases. The DNA for the CDR3 is TGTGCCAGCAGTGTCCAGGGGCGCAATCAGCCCCAGCATTTT. Translating gives CASSVQGRNQPQHF.

The chain links TRBV19 to TRBJ1-2; 8 nucleotides match TRBD1. The germline V gene has CDR1 LNHDA and CDR2 SQIVND (reference sequence). The V and J ends lost 6 bases and 4 bases, in that order; junction bases with no gene match: 10. The CDR3 covers 15 residues. CDR3 amino acids: CASRLTGQGGYGYTF. The CDR3 region has the DNA TGTGCCAGTAGACTAACAGGACAGGGAGGCTATGGCTACACCTTC.

The rearrangement joins TRBV5-4 to TRBJ1-6; D unresolved. CDR1 and CDR2 (germline): SGHNT, YYREEE (reference sequence). With 5 bases removed from V and 5 bases from J, the gap between germline ends came to 14 bases. This CDR3 has 15 amino acids. This chain's CDR3 is CASSSEEVNNSPLHF. CDR3 nucleotide sequence: TGTGCCAGCAGTTCAGAGGAGGTTAATAATTCACCCCTCCACTTT.

The chain couples TRBV9 to TRBJ1-1; 8 bases are a match to TRBD1. The V gene's germline CDR1 is SGDLS and CDR2 YYNGEE. The junction had 7 bases not matched to a gene; V was cut back by 3 bases and J by 0 bases. The CDR3 totals 16 residues. CDR3 bases: TGTGCCAGCAGCGACCGGGACAGGTATTTGAACACTGAAGCTTTCTTT. This encodes CASSDRDRYLNTEAFF.

The chain recombines TRBV5-4 with TRBJ1-2; 8 bases match TRBD1. From germline, CDR1 is SGHNT and CDR2 YYREEE (reference sequence). The CDR3 spans 15 residues. The V segment lost 3 bases and the J segment 8 bases; nucleotides outside the gene matches: 12. CDR3 in amino acids: CASSSFSGQGGGYTF. DNA for the CDR3: TGTGCCAGCAGCTCATTTTCCGGACAGGGTGGCGGCTACACCTTC.

The V and J genes are TRBV4-3 and TRBJ2-4; D uncertain. The CDR3 is 14 amino acids. Germline V CDR1 and CDR2: LGHNA, YSLEER. V lost 0 bases, J lost 6 bases, and 9 bases lay in between. The CDR3 nucleotides read TGCGCCAGCAGCCAAGATTTGGGCGTAAACATTCAGTACTTC. Its translation: CASSQDLGVNIQYF.

This sequence joins TRBV3-1 (or the pseudogene TRBV3-2) and TRBJ1-5, with 7 positions matching TRBD1. The CDR3 spans 15 residues. With 0 bases clipped from V and 5 bases from J, the junction kept 4 bases outside the gene matches. CDR1 and CDR2 (germline): LGHDT, YNNKEL (reference sequence). The CDR3 bases are TGTGCCAGCAGCCAAGAATGGGACAGAGATCAGCCCCAGCATTTT. It translates to CASSQEWDRDQPQHF.

J is TRBJ2-1 and V is TRBV7-9; 8 nucleotides agree with TRBD2. Germline CDR1 and CDR2: SEHNR and FQNEAQ (reference sequence). The CDR3 runs to 16 residues. The ends lost 1 base at V and 10 bases at J; junction bases unmatched: 12. The CDR3 DNA reads TGTGCCAGCAGCTTAGTCCCCGGGGGGGCCCTAAGGGAGCAGTTCTTC. Translated: CASSLVPGGALREQFF.